Listed here are 26 T cell receptor beta chains from one sample, sequenced in a study of T-cell memory formation after mild COVID-19. TCRdb redid the calling of the 5' RACE reads with MiXCR, one entry per CDR3 protein. The table has roughly 100,000 distinct CDR3 sequences, about 17% seen once. Sequencing was performed on PBMCs or a T cell subset sorted from them (not recorded which). These TCRs come from an adult woman who had mild COVID-19 (a few samples of this study predate the infection). Cell type and time point are not known.

This clonotype was picked up many times. The chain combines TRBV12-3 or TRBV12-4 with TRBJ2-3; no reliable D call. The CDR3 sequence is 15 residues long. With 5 bases removed from V and 1 base from J, the gap between germline ends came to 13 bases. CDR3: CASSLSSAGTDTQYF. The CDR3 DNA follows: TGTGCCAGCAGTCTCTCCAGCGCTGGCACAGATACGCAGTATTTT.

This clonotype was detected only a few times. The CDR3 region has the DNA TGTGCCACCAGCAGCCTAATGGGGATGAACACTGAAGCTTTCTTT. Protein: CATSSLMGMNTEAFF. The chain recombines TRBV15 with TRBJ1-1, with D hard to call. Trimming took off 3 bases at V and 0 bases at J, with 11 bases between the two ends. This CDR3 region has 15 residues. Looked up from germline, CDR1 is LNHNV and CDR2 is YYDKDF (reference sequence). Based on the CDR3 plus reference TRBV15 and TRBJ1-1, the full variable domain is DAMVIQNPRYQVTQFGKPVTLSCSQTLNHNVMYWYQQKSSQAPKLLFHYYDKDFNNEADTPDNFQSRRPNTSFCFLDIRSPGLGDTAMYLCATSSLMGMNTEAFFGQGTRLTVV.

This sequence joins TRBV4-2 and TRBJ2-7, with 12 nucleotides matching TRBD1. CDR3 length equals 14 residues. From germline, CDR1 is LGHNA and CDR2 YNFKEQ. V was clipped by 4 bases and J by 9 bases; unmatched bases: 7. CDR3 protein: CASSPGTGGHGQYF. DNA of the CDR3: TGTGCCAGCAGCCCAGGGACAGGGGGCCACGGGCAGTACTTC.

The gene calls are TRBV12-3 or TRBV12-4 and TRBJ1-5, with 7 bases aligning to TRBD1. V gave up 6 bases and J gave up 11 bases; unmatched junction bases: 16. This CDR3 spans 15 amino acids. The CDR3 DNA follows: TGTGCCAGCAGCTACTGGGGAGGGGGCGCTGGGTCCCAGCATTTT. Its translation: CASSYWGGGAGSQHF.

This clonotype has ten or more counts. The DNA for the CDR3 is TGTGCCAGCAGCCCCCCCGGGGCAAGTGAGCAGTACTTC. It codes for CASSPPGASEQYF. The V and J genes are TRBV7-9 and TRBJ2-7; possibly TRBD1 or TRBD2 for D (5 bases each). Germline V gene lookup returns CDR1 SEHNR and CDR2 FQNEAQ (reference sequence). The V end lost 5 bases, the J end lost 7 bases, and 15 bases lay between the germline ends. The CDR3 runs 13 residues.

The chain joins TRBV24-1 to TRBJ2-7, with 9 nucleotides matching TRBD1. CDR1 is KGHDR, CDR2 SFDVKD, per germline. This CDR3 has 16 amino acids. J was trimmed by 0 bases and V by 3 bases; bases with no gene match: 5. CDR3 bases: TGTGCCACCAGTGATGGCGGGACAGGGTCCTCCTACGAGCAGTACTTC. It codes for CATSDGGTGSSYEQYF.

This clonotype has a handful of counts. The V call is TRBV4-3, the J call TRBJ1-1; perhaps TRBD1 as D (6 bases). The germline V and J ends were trimmed by 0 bases and 0 bases, with 17 bases remaining between them. CDR1 LGHNA and CDR2 YSLEER come from the germline V gene. The CDR3 covers 18 residues. CDR3 in DNA: TGCGCCAGCAGCCAAGAAAGGATGCGGGGGCCAGTGAACACTGAAGCTTTCTTT. Amino acid sequence: CASSQERMRGPVNTEAFF.

This clonotype came up a few times. The DNA is left out, because the CDR3 cannot be placed on it with certainty; the CDR3 is given as TCRdb lists it. The J gene is TRBJ2-6, the V gene TRBV21-1. TRBV21-1 is labeled a pseudogene. The CDR3 is 15 residues long, ends included. The CDR3 is CASSKVGSGANVLTF.

Only a few counts were recorded for this clonotype. The chain has TRBV29-1 and TRBJ1-1; D remains ambiguous. Germline loops: CDR1 SQVTM, CDR2 ANQGSEA. CDR3 length: 12 amino acids. Deletions cut 4 bases from V and 8 bases from J, with 14 bases between. The CDR3 region is CSVVGREVEAFF. The CDR3 DNA reads TGCAGCGTTGTCGGTAGAGAGGTCGAAGCTTTCTTT.

The rearrangement joins TRBV29-1 to TRBJ2-7, with a possible D match to TRBD1 (5 bases). Trimming removed 1 base at V and 0 bases at J, with 10 bases between. The CDR3 has 14 residues. Germline CDR1 and CDR2: SQVTM and ANQGSEA. CDR3 sequence (DNA): TGCAGCGTTGAAGGACAGAGCGACTCCTACGAGCAGTACTTC. Amino acids: CSVEGQSDSYEQYF.

The sample holds a few counts of this clonotype. The rearrangement joins TRBV4-1 to TRBJ2-5; TRBD1 matches at 12 bases. This CDR3 is built from 16 residues. V lost 1 base to trimming and J lost 7 bases; unmatched junction nucleotides: 7. Germline V gene sequence: CDR1 MGHRA, CDR2 YSYEKL. Here the CDR3 reads CASSQGPGQGAVTQYF. In DNA form, the CDR3 reads TGCGCCAGCAGCCAAGGTCCGGGACAGGGGGCGGTGACCCAGTACTTC.

This clonotype was detected a few times. The rearrangement joins TRBV11-2 to TRBJ2-1, with D tentatively TRBD1 (5 bases). Trimming shortened V by 0 bases and J by 2 bases, and 17 bases separated the two germline ends. The germline V gene encodes CDR1 SGHAT and CDR2 FQNNGV. The CDR3 loop spans 18 amino acids. CDR3 nucleotide sequence: TGTGCCAGCAGCTTAGATGGCTGGGGCAGCCTAGCCTACAATGAGCAGTTCTTC. It encodes CASSLDGWGSLAYNEQFF.

This clonotype was recorded a few times. The chain recombines TRBV4-1 with TRBJ2-1; D unresolved. Germline V lookup: CDR1 MGHRA, CDR2 YSYEKL. This CDR3 has 11 residues. The V end lost 5 bases, the J end lost 10 bases, and 9 bases lay between the germline ends. DNA for the CDR3: TGCGCCAGCAGCGGCCCCGGGGAGCAGTTCTTC. This codes for CASSGPGEQFF.

This clonotype was recorded at least ten times. V and J are TRBV29-1 and TRBJ2-7, with D unclear. The germline CDR1 and CDR2 sequences are SQVTM and ANQGSEA. This CDR3 contains 12 residues. The V gene lost 3 bases and the J gene lost 2 bases, with 8 bases spanning the gap. The CDR3 DNA follows: TGCAGCGTTGACAGTGGAACCTACGAGCAGTACTTC. It translates to CSVDSGTYEQYF.

This clonotype has just a few counts. V gene TRBV5-1 combines with J gene TRBJ2-2; no reliable D call. The CDR3 is 14 amino acids. CDR1 and CDR2 (germline): SGHRS, YFSETQ. Trimming shortened V by 0 bases and J by 4 bases, and 7 bases separated the two germline ends. The CDR3 loop reads CASSLDLGTGELFF. CDR3 in DNA: TGCGCCAGCAGCTTGGACCTGGGCACCGGGGAGCTGTTTTTT.

The chain uses TRBV6-5 and TRBJ2-7; 9 bases line up with TRBD2. The CDR3 totals 15 residues. Germline CDR1 reads MNHEY; CDR2 reads SVGAGI. V shed 0 bases, J shed 6 bases, and the junction held 6 bases outside the gene matches. The CDR3 loop is CASSYSGRTSAEQYF. DNA of the CDR3: TGTGCCAGCAGTTACTCTGGCAGGACTAGCGCCGAGCAGTACTTC.

J is TRBJ2-5 and V is TRBV6-5; 7 bases agree with TRBD1. The CDR3 consists of 15 residues. J gave up 0 bases and V 1 base, and 2 bases lay outside the gene matches. The germline CDR1 and CDR2 sequences are MNHEY and SVGAGI. The CDR3 here is CASSYFGTDQETQYF. DNA of the CDR3: TGTGCCAGCAGTTACTTCGGGACAGACCAAGAGACCCAGTACTTC.

This clonotype has a handful of counts. The gene calls are TRBV6-5 and TRBJ1-5; TRBD1 matches 9 bases. Germline values: CDR1 MNHEY, CDR2 SVGAGI. The V gene end was trimmed by 6 bases and the J gene end by 0 bases; junction bases not matched to a gene: 3. The CDR3 has 15 amino acids. This chain's CDR3 is CASSGTGNSNQPQHF. In nucleotides, the CDR3 is TGTGCCAGCAGCGGGACAGGGAATAGCAATCAGCCCCAGCATTTT.

This chain uses TRBV20-1 with TRBJ1-5; D might be TRBD1 (5 bases). Germline V CDR1 and CDR2: DFQATT, SNEGSKA (reference sequence). The V gene lost 1 base and the J gene lost 5 bases, with 12 bases spanning the gap. The CDR3 sequence is 14 residues long. The CDR3 is CSARVGGEHQPQHF. CDR3 nucleotides: TGCAGTGCTAGAGTCGGGGGGGAGCATCAGCCCCAGCATTTT.

This clonotype was picked up a small number of times. The V and J genes are TRBV7-3 and TRBJ2-6; D unresolved. This CDR3 spans 12 amino acids. V was trimmed by 4 bases and J by 4 bases, leaving 2 bases between them. CDR1 is SGHTA and CDR2 is FQGTGA in the germline V gene. CDR3 region: CASSYGANVLTF. In DNA form, the CDR3 reads TGTGCCAGCAGCTACGGGGCCAACGTCCTGACTTTC.

Written as DNA, the CDR3 is TGTGCCAGCAGCCGACGGACAGGGCCTTTTACGGGAAGTAAGGGCTACACCTTC. Residues: CASSRRTGPFTGSKGYTF. This sequence joins TRBV7-9 and TRBJ1-2, with 8 bases that match TRBD1. Unmatched junction bases numbered 22, after V lost 5 bases and J lost 8 bases. Germline V lookup: CDR1 SEHNR, CDR2 FQNEAQ (reference sequence). The CDR3 is made up of 18 amino acids.

This clonotype was picked up a small number of times. The gene calls are TRBV12-3 or TRBV12-4 and TRBJ1-2; D is unclear. V was clipped by 5 bases and J by 3 bases, with 10 bases between them. The CDR3 is made up of 13 amino acids. The CDR3 DNA sequence: TGTGCCAGCAGTCTTGCTAGGTACTATGGCTACACCTTC. It specifies CASSLARYYGYTF.

This clonotype was observed a handful of times. J is TRBJ2-1 and V is TRBV27, with 10 nucleotides matching TRBD2. From germline, CDR1 is MNHEY and CDR2 SMNVEV (reference sequence). The trim removed 3 bases at V and 4 bases at J, leaving 3 bases unmatched. CDR3 length: 15 residues. The CDR3 region is CASSLGAGGYNEQFF. For the CDR3, the DNA is TGTGCCAGCAGTTTGGGAGCGGGGGGGTACAATGAGCAGTTCTTC.

The chain joins TRBV6-5 to TRBJ2-3; D gene unclear. Germline CDR1 and CDR2: MNHEY and SVGAGI. Trimming removed 2 bases from V and 2 bases from J, with 2 bases in between. The CDR3 is made up of 12 amino acids. The CDR3 DNA sequence: TGTGCCAGCAGTTACGACACAGATACGCAGTATTTT. Its protein is CASSYDTDTQYF.

This rearrangement joins TRBV7-9 to TRBJ1-2, with D unclear. V lost 5 bases to trimming and J lost 8 bases, with 9 bases between them. This CDR3 region has 11 residues. The germline V gene encodes CDR1 SEHNR and CDR2 FQNEAQ (reference sequence). The CDR3 DNA sequence: TGTGCCAGCAGCCGCACGGGGGGCTACACCTTC. It translates to CASSRTGGYTF.

This clonotype was found a few times. This chain links TRBV12-3 or TRBV12-4 with TRBJ2-2; weak D call: TRBD2 (5 bases). The CDR3 sequence is 15 residues long. Trimming took off 5 bases at V and 5 bases at J, with 15 bases between the two ends. The CDR3 DNA reads TGTGCCAGCAGTCTTAGCGCCGTCCGTACCGGGGAGCTGTTTTTT. Protein: CASSLSAVRTGELFF.